These 10 T cell receptor beta chains originate from one sample sequenced in a study of shared clonotypes between healthy human individuals. TCRdb keeps only in-frame clones here, not all; method: immunoSEQ multiplex PCR. This sample yields 980,000 or so clones, of which 76% are seen a single time; about 1.5% belongs to the top ten. The sample consisted of memory CD4+ T cells sorted from blood. Regarding subset: CD45RA-negative fraction. The receptors derive from a man younger than 30 in good health.

Details on this clone: Relative to the germline gene, one junction end is altered; a read error may explain this. The gene calls are TRBV14 and TRBJ2-7; TRBD1 aligns across 9 bases. Looked up from germline, CDR1 is SGHDN and CDR2 is FVKESK. The CDR3 extends over 15 amino acids. CDR3 region: CASSRTGAPAYKQYF. CDR3 nucleotides: TGTGCCAGCAGCCGGACAGGGGCGCCTGCCTACAAGCAGTACTTC.

This chain joins TRBV6-1 and TRBJ2-7; tentatively, D is TRBD1 or TRBD2 (5 bases each). Germline loops: CDR1 MNHNS, CDR2 SASEGT. Trimming stripped 2 bases from V and 11 bases from J, with 16 bases between. The CDR3 is 13 amino acids. CDR3 nucleotides: TGTGCCAGCAGTGAATATCCGGGGCTAGGGGAGTACTTC. It yields the protein CASSEYPGLGEYF.

This rearrangement joins TRBV11-2 to TRBJ2-1; 8 bases align to TRBD1. Germline V CDR1 and CDR2: SGHAT, FQNNGV. The CDR3 sequence is 16 residues long. Trimming took 5 bases from V and 5 from J; bases not matched to a gene: 11. The CDR3 loop is CASSPRDRGWDNEQFF. In DNA, the CDR3 is TGTGCCAGCAGCCCGAGAGACAGGGGTTGGGACAATGAGCAGTTCTTC.

Remarks on this clone: The same CDR3 can be traced to other DNA sequences in this sample. The rearrangement uses TRBV7-2 and TRBJ1-1; D remains unclear. Trimming removed 1 base from V and 5 bases from J, with 2 bases in between. Germline CDR1 SGHTA, CDR2 FQGNSA. This CDR3 has 11 residues. The CDR3 DNA is TGTGCCAGCAGCTTAGTGACTGAAGCTTTCTTT. This codes for CASSLVTEAFF.

This clone occurred once. The chain carries TRBV6-5 and TRBJ2-2; 7 bases are a match to TRBD2. This CDR3 is 15 amino acids long. Germline loops: CDR1 MNHEY, CDR2 SVGAGI. Trimming at V came to 6 bases and at J to 3 bases, leaving 7 bases not matched to a gene. The CDR3 region has the DNA TGTGCCAGCAGCCCCCTTGGGGGGGACACCGGGGAGCTGTTTTTT. Protein sequence: CASSPLGGDTGELFF.

Only one count was recorded for this clone. The chain links TRBV29-1 to TRBJ2-7; 10 positions match TRBD1. The CDR3 loop spans 13 amino acids. The ends lost 4 bases at V and 4 bases at J; junction bases unmatched: 4. The germline gives CDR1 SQVTM, CDR2 ANQGSEA. CDR3 bases: TGCAGCGTTGTTCGGGACAGGGGTTACGAGCAGTACTTC. It codes for CSVVRDRGYEQYF.

This sequence joins TRBV6-5 and TRBJ1-1, with TRBD1 as a possible D gene (5 bases). Germline assignment: CDR1 MNHEY and CDR2 SVGAGI. The ends were cut back, 0 bases at V and 10 bases at J, with 12 bases in the middle. The CDR3 totals 13 residues. The CDR3 loop reads CASSYSGQGPAFF. The DNA for the CDR3 is TGTGCCAGCAGTTACTCGGGGCAGGGCCCAGCTTTCTTT.

The DNA for the CDR3 is TGTGCCAGCAGCCCGACTTCCCCGGGACGGAGCTCCTACGAGCAGTACTTC. This sequence encodes CASSPTSPGRSSYEQYF. The chain combines TRBV11-2 with TRBJ2-7, with D possibly being TRBD1 or TRBD2 (5 bases each). The length of the CDR3 is 17 residues. Germline V gene lookup returns CDR1 SGHAT and CDR2 FQNNGV. V was pared by 5 bases and J by 0 bases, with 20 bases between. The full variable domain, its missing parts supplied by reference TRBV11-2 and TRBJ2-7, is EAGVAQSPRYKIIEKRQSVAFWCNPISGHATLYWYQQILGQGPKLLIQFQNNGVVDDSQLPKDRFSAERLKGVDSTLKIQPAKLEDSAVYLCASSPTSPGRSSYEQYFGPGTRLTVT.

This clone turned up a few times. In the same sample, other DNA sequences code for this CDR3. The chain carries TRBV29-1 and TRBJ1-2; no clear D gene. Trimming cost V 4 bases and J 4 bases, with 7 bases left between them. Germline V gives CDR1 SQVTM, CDR2 ANQGSEA. The CDR3 covers 11 residues. The CDR3 loop reads CSVGQLYGYTF. In nucleotides, the CDR3 is TGCAGCGTTGGTCAGCTCTATGGCTACACCTTC.

The V gene is TRBV7-6, the J gene TRBJ1-2; D is ambiguous. Trimming took off 5 bases at V and 1 base at J, with 11 bases between the two ends. Germline CDR1 SGHVS, CDR2 FNYEAQ. The CDR3 consists of 14 residues. CDR3 sequence reads: CASSPAGLNYGYTF. The DNA for the CDR3 is TGTGCCAGCAGCCCCGCCGGTCTTAACTATGGCTACACCTTC.